Sequencing of this T cell receptor beta chain was carried out in a study of blood T cells in healthy people across ages. Study in general: With template switching, about one barcoded beta molecule was captured per two T cells.

Study-wide results and caveats: The study could not conclusively compare naive and antigen-experienced cells, given its unsorted PBMCs. From one million sequenced T cells, diversity estimates were lower bounds. While age rose, TCR beta diversity per million T cells dropped in a roughly linear way.

The second PCR ran roughly 6 to 12 cycles with a sample-barcoded 5' primer and J-beta primers. One entry per CDR3 protein results from TCRdb running MiXCR on the 5' RACE reads. The sample contains 600,000 to 850,000 distinct CDR3 sequences, around 46% of which appear only once. The CDR3 extends over 17 amino acids. Germline CDR1 reads ENHRY; CDR2 reads SYGVKD. V was pared by 8 bases and J by 0 bases, with 12 bases of the junction left unmatched. For this clonotype: Its antigen is unidentified.

The rearrangement links TRBV10-3 to TRBJ2-7, with 11 bases aligning to TRBD2. This clonotype originated in a woman in her sixties or seventies in good health. The sequenced sample was blood. CDR3 region: CAIGLGSTSGASYEQYF. DNA for the CDR3: TGTGCCATCGGTTTGGGGTCGACTAGCGGGGCCTCCTACGAGCAGTACTTC.